This T cell receptor (beta chain) was obtained from a study of blood T cell repertoires in COVID-19. Study summary: PBMCs, B-cell-depleted T cells, or T cells were the source of the cDNA or gDNA that made up the material.

Repertoires were generated with immunoSEQ multiplex PCR, while TCRdb's copy carries only in-frame clones and drops some. Of 100,000 or so clones detected, 81% appear once; the ten largest clones hold more than 30%. This receptor was identified in a man older than 75 with acute or convalescent COVID-19. Sequenced: peripheral blood.

The CDR3 sequence is CSVAMTENTEAFF. The CDR3 region has the DNA TGCAGCGTTGCCATGACAGAGAACACTGAAGCTTTCTTT. The rearrangement uses TRBV29-1 and TRBJ1-1, with a tentative D call TRBD1 (5 bases). Germline-derived CDR1 and CDR2 are SQVTM and ANQGSEA. The CDR3 totals 13 residues. Trimming stripped 4 bases from V and 1 base from J, with 10 bases between.